The 7 T cell receptor beta chains presented below share a single source sample, sequenced in a study of shared clonotypes between healthy human individuals. Profiled with immunoSEQ multiplex PCR; TCRdb holds only in-frame clones, not every one. The sample lists about 490,000 clones; 65% to 85% were seen once. Sequenced sample: PBMCs. All receptors come from a woman between 40 and 55 years old in good health. Some clones in this sample may be carry-over from other donors' samples.

The J gene is TRBJ2-7, the V gene TRBV30; TRBD2 might be the D (5 bases). The V end lost 0 bases, the J end lost 3 bases, and 6 bases lay between the germline ends. This CDR3 is 12 amino acids long. Germline V lookup: CDR1 GTSNPN, CDR2 SVGIG (reference sequence). The CDR3 DNA sequence: TGTGCCTGGAGTGTCGGGATCTACGAGCAGTACTTC. Its translation is CAWSVGIYEQYF.

About this clone: A read error may explain this, as a much larger clone is one base away. The rearrangement links TRBV28 to TRBJ2-1; TRBD2 aligns across 11 bases. CDR1 is MDHEN and CDR2 is SYDVKM in the germline V gene. Trimming cost V 5 bases and J 7 bases; bases outside gene matches: 4. CDR3 length: 14 residues. The CDR3 reads CASSTSGSLNEQFF. The CDR3 nucleotides read TGTGCCAGCAGTACTAGCGGGAGTTTGAATGAGCAGTTCTTC.

The chain couples TRBV10-1 to TRBJ2-7; 9 bases match TRBD2. The CDR3 totals 21 residues. The germline gives CDR1 WNHNN, CDR2 SYGVQD (reference sequence). V shed 2 bases, J shed 3 bases, and the junction held 23 bases outside the gene matches. The CDR3 DNA is TGCGCCAGCAGTGAGGGTTTGAGACTAGCGGTGAATACGAGGGCCTACTACGAGCAGTACTTC. Translated, it gives CASSEGLRLAVNTRAYYEQYF.

The chain carries TRBV2 and TRBJ2-7; possible D gene TRBD2, 6 bases. In germline, CDR1 is SNHLY, CDR2 FYNNEI. This CDR3 comprises 13 residues. Trimming removed 7 bases from V and 0 bases from J, with 10 bases in between. CDR3 DNA: TGTGCCAGCATCACCGGGAGCTCCTACGAGCAGTACTTC. It translates to CASITGSSYEQYF.

This clone was picked up a small number of times. This chain uses TRBV2 with TRBJ1-2; tentatively, D is TRBD1 (5 bases). Between the trimmed V and J ends, which lost 1 base and 8 bases, there was a span of 14 bases. There are 14 residues in the CDR3. Germline V lookup: CDR1 SNHLY, CDR2 FYNNEI. In nucleotides, the CDR3 is TGTGCCAGCAGTGAAGGGGGCTGGCTCGGGGGCTACACCTTC. Translating gives CASSEGGWLGGYTF.

Regarding this clone: This is likely an artifact of a read error, given a far larger clone one base away. This chain connects TRBV30 to TRBJ1-1; D is undetermined. CDR3 size: 16 residues. Looked up from germline, CDR1 is GTSNPN and CDR2 is SVGIG (reference sequence). Trimming stripped 0 bases from V and 1 base from J, with 15 bases between. The CDR3 bases are TGTGCCTGGAGTGTACCGTCCCCTTCGGAGAACACTGAAGCTTTCTTT. This gives the protein CAWSVPSPSENTEAFF.

The table lists this clone with a few counts. V and J are TRBV7-2 and TRBJ2-3; 8 bases are shared with TRBD2. The CDR3 sequence is 15 residues long. Germline trimming cut 0 bases from V and 4 bases from J; bases unmatched to any gene: 3. Germline lookup yields CDR1 SGHTA and CDR2 FQGNSA. The CDR3 nucleotides are TGTGCCAGCAGCTTAGCAGCGGGAGTAGCAGATACGCAGTATTTT. It encodes CASSLAAGVADTQYF.